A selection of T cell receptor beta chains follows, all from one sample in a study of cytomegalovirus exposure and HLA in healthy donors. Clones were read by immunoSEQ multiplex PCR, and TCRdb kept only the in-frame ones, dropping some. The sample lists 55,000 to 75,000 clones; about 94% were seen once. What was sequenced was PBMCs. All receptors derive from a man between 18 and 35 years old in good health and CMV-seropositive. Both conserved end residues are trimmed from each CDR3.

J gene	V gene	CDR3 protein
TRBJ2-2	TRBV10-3	AITPGLARGGELF
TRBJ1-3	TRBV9	ASSVRTGTGNTIY
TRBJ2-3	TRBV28	ASSPRTATGTQY
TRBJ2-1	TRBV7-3	ASSPPGFGNEQF
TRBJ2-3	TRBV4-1	ASSRTSTSTDTQY
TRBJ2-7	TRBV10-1	ASSLPHSVEQY
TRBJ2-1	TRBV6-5	ASSLTSGGMREQF
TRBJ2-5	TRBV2	ASSEQGIETQY
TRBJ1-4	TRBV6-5	ASSSTGARNEKLF
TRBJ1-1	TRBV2	ASSDARIEAF
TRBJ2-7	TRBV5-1	ASSFASGGPYEQY
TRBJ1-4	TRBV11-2	ASSPVGGGNEKLF
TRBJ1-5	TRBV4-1	ASSAGTGANQPQH
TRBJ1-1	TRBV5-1	ASSSTGVGTEAF
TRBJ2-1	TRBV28	ASTLAGSYNEQF
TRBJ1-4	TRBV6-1	ASGGQGVDNEKLF
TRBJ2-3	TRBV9	ASSVEGRLAGATQY
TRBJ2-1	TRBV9	ASSSDPDWDNEQF
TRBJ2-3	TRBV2	ASSALASGTDTQY
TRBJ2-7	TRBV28	ASSYAGVSYEQY
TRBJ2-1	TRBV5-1	ASRKQGDYNEQF
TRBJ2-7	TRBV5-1	ASSLQLAGGGEQY
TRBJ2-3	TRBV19	ASRKAGRADTQY
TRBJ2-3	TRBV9	ASNIGGTSTDTQY
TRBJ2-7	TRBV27	ASSLRDGGTSGGYEQY
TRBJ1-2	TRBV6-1	ASSRGILDGYT
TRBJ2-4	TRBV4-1	ASSQVIGTANIQY
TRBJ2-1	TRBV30	ALGEGYNEQF
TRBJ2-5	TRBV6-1	ASSEEALAWGETQY
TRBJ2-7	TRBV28	ASSRPRTASYEQY
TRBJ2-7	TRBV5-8	ASSLAGDRGYEQY
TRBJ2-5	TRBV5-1	ASSLTGGPQETQY
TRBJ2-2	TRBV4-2	ASSQLRGLAGGRTGELF
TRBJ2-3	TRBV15	ATSRDGSGGYTDTQY
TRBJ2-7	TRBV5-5	ASSPDSYEQY
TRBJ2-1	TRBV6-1	ASSENGFGLAGPSYNEQF
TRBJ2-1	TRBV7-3	ASSLFGTSGRNEQF
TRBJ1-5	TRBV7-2	ASSLGGTGVLREPQH
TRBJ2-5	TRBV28	ASSLAASGRASEKETQY
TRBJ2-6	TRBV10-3	AISESKQGAASGANVLT